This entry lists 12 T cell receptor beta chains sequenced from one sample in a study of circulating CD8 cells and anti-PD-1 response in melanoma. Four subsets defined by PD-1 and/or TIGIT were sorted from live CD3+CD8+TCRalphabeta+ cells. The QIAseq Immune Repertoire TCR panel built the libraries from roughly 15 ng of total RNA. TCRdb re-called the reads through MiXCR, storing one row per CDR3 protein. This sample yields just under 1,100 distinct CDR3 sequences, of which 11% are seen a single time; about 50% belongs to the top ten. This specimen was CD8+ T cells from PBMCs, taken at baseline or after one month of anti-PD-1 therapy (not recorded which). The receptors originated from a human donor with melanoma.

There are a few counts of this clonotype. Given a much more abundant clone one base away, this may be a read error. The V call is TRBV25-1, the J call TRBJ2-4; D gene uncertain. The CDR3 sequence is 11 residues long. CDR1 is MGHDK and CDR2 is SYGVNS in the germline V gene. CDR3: CATFYKYIQYF. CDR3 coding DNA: TGTGCCACCTTCTACAAATACATTCAGTACTTC.

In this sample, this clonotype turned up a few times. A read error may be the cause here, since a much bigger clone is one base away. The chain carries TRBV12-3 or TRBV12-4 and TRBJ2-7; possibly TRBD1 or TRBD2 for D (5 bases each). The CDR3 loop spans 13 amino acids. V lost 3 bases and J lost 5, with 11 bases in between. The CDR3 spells CASSFFGADEQYF. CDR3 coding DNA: TGTGCCAGCAGTTTTTTCGGGGCGGACGAGCAGTACTTC.

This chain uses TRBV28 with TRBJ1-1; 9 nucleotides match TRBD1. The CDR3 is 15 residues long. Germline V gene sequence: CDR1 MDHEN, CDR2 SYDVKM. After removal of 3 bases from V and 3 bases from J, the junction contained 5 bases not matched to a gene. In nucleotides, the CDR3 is TGTGCCAGCAGTTTTACGGACAGGGGTGACACTGAAGCTTTCTTT. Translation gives CASSFTDRGDTEAFF.

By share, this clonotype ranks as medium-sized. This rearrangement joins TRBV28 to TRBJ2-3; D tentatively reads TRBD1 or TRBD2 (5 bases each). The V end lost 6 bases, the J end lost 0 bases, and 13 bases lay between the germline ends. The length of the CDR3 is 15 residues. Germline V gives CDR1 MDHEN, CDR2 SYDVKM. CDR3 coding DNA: TGTGCCAGCAGCCCTTGGGGACCGAGCACAGATACGCAGTATTTT. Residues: CASSPWGPSTDTQYF.

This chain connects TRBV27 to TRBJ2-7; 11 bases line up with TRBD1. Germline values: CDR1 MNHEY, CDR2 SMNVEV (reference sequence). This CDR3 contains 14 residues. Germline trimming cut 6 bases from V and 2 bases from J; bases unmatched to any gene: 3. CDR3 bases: TGTGCCAGCAGCCCGGGACAGGGGGCCTACGAGCAGTACTTC. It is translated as CASSPGQGAYEQYF.

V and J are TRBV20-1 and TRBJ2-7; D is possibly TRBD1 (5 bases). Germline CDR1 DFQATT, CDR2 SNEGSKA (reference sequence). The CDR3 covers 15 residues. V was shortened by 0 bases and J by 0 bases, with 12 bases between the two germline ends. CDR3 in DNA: TGCAGTGCTAGAGATCTGCGGACACACTCCTACGAGCAGTACTTC. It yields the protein CSARDLRTHSYEQYF.

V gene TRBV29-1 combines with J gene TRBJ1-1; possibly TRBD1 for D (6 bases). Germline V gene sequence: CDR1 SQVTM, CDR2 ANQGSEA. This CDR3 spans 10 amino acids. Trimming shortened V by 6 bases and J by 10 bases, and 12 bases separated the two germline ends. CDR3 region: CSVSGEGAFF. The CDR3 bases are TGCAGCGTATCAGGGGAGGGAGCTTTCTTT.

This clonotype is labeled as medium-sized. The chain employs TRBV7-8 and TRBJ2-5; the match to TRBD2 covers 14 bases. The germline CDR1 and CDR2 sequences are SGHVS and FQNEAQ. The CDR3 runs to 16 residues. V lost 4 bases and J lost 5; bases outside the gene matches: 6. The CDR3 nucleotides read TGTGCCAGCAGCTCCGAGGGACTAGCGGGGGATGAGACCCAGTACTTC. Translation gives CASSSEGLAGDETQYF.

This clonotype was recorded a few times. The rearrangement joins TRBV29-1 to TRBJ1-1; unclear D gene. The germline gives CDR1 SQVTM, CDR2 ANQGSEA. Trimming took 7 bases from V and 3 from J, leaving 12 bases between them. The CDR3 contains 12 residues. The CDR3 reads CSAERRDTEAFF. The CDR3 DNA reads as TGCAGCGCCGAACGAAGGGACACTGAAGCTTTCTTT. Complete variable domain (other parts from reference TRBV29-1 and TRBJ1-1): SAVISQKPSRDICQRGTSLTIQCQVDSQVTMMFWYRQQPGQSLTLIATANQGSEATYESGFVIDKFPISRPNLTFSTLTVSNMSPEDSSIYLCSAERRDTEAFFGQGTRLTVV.

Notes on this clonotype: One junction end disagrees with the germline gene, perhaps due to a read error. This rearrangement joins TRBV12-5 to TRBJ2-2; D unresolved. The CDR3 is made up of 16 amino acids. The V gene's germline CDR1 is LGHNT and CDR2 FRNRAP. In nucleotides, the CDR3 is TGTGCTAGTGGTTTGGTTAGTCAGGTGAACTCCGGGGAGCTGTTTTTT. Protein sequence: CASGLVSQVNSGELFF.

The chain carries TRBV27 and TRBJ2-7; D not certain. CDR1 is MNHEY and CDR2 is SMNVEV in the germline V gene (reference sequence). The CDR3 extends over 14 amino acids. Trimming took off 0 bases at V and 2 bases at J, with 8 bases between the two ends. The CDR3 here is CASSLSRSTYEQYF. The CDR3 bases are TGTGCCAGCAGTTTATCGAGAAGTACCTACGAGCAGTACTTC.

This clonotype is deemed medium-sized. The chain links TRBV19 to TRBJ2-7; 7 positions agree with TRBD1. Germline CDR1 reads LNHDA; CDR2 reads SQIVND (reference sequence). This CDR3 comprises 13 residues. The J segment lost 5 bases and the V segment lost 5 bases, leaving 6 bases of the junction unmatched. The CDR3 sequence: CASSVITGDEQYF. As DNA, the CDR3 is TGTGCCAGTAGTGTAATAACAGGGGACGAGCAGTACTTC.